The rows below give T cell receptor beta chains drawn from one sample of a study of cytomegalovirus exposure and HLA in healthy donors. Libraries were prepared by immunoSEQ multiplex PCR; TCRdb keeps only in-frame clonotypes and omits some of them. The sample records 120,000 to 150,000 clones, 70% to 75% being singletons. Sequences were obtained from PBMCs. All receptors derive from a woman aged 25 to 39 in good health and CMV-seronegative. Each CDR3 is given with its conserved first and last residue. Each record gives: CDR3 length, D gene, J gene, clone size, V gene, CDR3 DNA, CDR3 protein. The D gene is left open where the match is weak. Part of the rows lack a size; the others show once, few, many or a class for expanded clones.

17 | TRBD2 | TRBJ2-3 | NA | TRBV14 | TGTGCCAGCAGCCACCCCGGACTAGCGGGGGTTACAGATACGCAGTATTTT | CASSHPGLAGVTDTQYF
15 | NA | TRBJ1-6 | NA | TRBV6-6 | TGTGCCAGCGAATTAGACAGCATCTATAATTCACCCCTCCACTTT | CASELDSIYNSPLHF
12 | NA | TRBJ1-5 | NA | TRBV6-6 | TGTGCCAGCAGCGGGGTGTCTCAGCCCCAGCATTTT | CASSGVSQPQHF
13 | NA | TRBJ2-7 | NA | TRBV27 | TGTGCCAGCAGTTCTCTGATTTACTACGAGCAGTACTTC | CASSSLIYYEQYF
13 | TRBD2 | TRBJ2-1 | few | TRBV30 | TGTGCCTGGGGGCGCGGGGGAAACAATGAGCAGTTCTTC | CAWGRGGNNEQFF
16 | NA | TRBJ2-3 | NA | TRBV4-1 | TGCGCCAGCAGCCAAGATCGAGGGGAGGTAGCAGATACGCAGTATTTT | CASSQDRGEVADTQYF
15 | NA | TRBJ1-3 | once | TRBV5-8 | TGTGCCAGCAGCTTGCCGGGTTTCTCTGGAAACACCATATATTTT | CASSLPGFSGNTIYF
15 | NA | TRBJ1-4 | NA | TRBV4-2 | TGTGCCAGCAGCCGAACGGGAGGCACTAATGAAAAACTGTTTTTT | CASSRTGGTNEKLFF
14 | NA | TRBJ2-7 | NA | TRBV11-2 | TGTGCCAGCAGCTTAAGCGAAGGGGCGCGCGAGCAGTACTTC | CASSLSEGAREQYF
16 | TRBD1 | TRBJ2-2 | NA | TRBV7-6 | TGTGCCAGCAGCCCGGGGACAGGGGGTGGGCAATCGGAGCTGTTTTTT | CASSPGTGGGQSELFF
15 | TRBD2 | TRBJ2-1 | NA | TRBV5-6 | TGTGCCAGCAGCCAACGGGAGGGTCCTTACAATGAGCAGTTCTTC | CASSQREGPYNEQFF
14 | TRBD2 | TRBJ2-1 | NA | TRBV27 | TGTGCCACCATGGGACTAGCGGGAGACAATGAGCAGTTCTTC | CATMGLAGDNEQFF
13 | NA | TRBJ2-5 | NA | TRBV2 | TGTGCCAGCGACGAGACTTTGAAGAAAACCCAGTACTTC | CASDETLKKTQYF
14 | TRBD1 | TRBJ2-7 | NA | TRBV7-2 | TGTGCCAGCAGCTTCCCGAGCAGACAGGGCGAGCAGTACTTC | CASSFPSRQGEQYF
14 | NA | TRBJ1-1 | NA | TRBV21-1 | TGTGCCAGCAGCGCGGTTTTCATGAACACTGAAGCTTTCTTT | CASSAVFMNTEAFF
15 | TRBD2 | TRBJ2-1 | few | TRBV2 | TGTGCCAGCAGTATAGCGGGAAGCTCCTACAATGAGCAGTTCTTC | CASSIAGSSYNEQFF
15 | NA | TRBJ1-3 | NA | TRBV25-1 | TGTGCCAGCAGTGAACTCCTCGGACAGGGAAACACCATATATTTT | CASSELLGQGNTIYF
12 | NA | TRBJ2-1 | NA | TRBV6-1 | TGTGCCAGCAGTGGGACACCCAATGAGCAGTTCTTC | CASSGTPNEQFF
16 | NA | TRBJ1-6 | few | TRBV6-5 | TGTGCCAGCAGTTACTCGATGGTTAAGGGGCGCTCACCCCTCCACTTT | CASSYSMVKGRSPLHF
14 | NA | TRBJ1-1 | few | TRBV27 | TGTGCCAGCAGTCCCGGGCCGGGGTGGTCTGAAGCTTTCTTT | CASSPGPGWSEAFF
13 | NA | TRBJ2-5 | NA | TRBV10-3 | TGTGCCTCGGGGAGACTAGACGGAGAGACCCAGTACTTC | CASGRLDGETQYF
14 | NA | TRBJ1-3 | NA | TRBV28 | TGTGCCAGCAGCTTGGGGACATCTGGAAACACCATATATTTT | CASSLGTSGNTIYF
14 | NA | TRBJ1-5 | NA | TRBV28 | TGTGCCAGCAGTTTCAGGGGAGGGGGTCAGCCCCAGCATTTT | CASSFRGGGQPQHF
15 | NA | TRBJ1-4 | few | TRBV4-2 | TGTGCCAGCAGCCAGGCCCCTGCAACTAATGAAAAACTGTTTTTT | CASSQAPATNEKLFF
16 | TRBD1 | TRBJ2-7 | NA | TRBV4-2 | TGTGCCAGCAGCCTTCACCCGGAACGGGGACAGGGCGAGCAGTACTTC | CASSLHPERGQGEQYF
15 | TRBD2 | TRBJ2-1 | NA | TRBV9 | TGTGCCAGCAGCGTTATGAGCGGGGGGTACAATGAGCAGTTCTTC | CASSVMSGGYNEQFF
13 | NA | TRBJ2-2 | NA | TRBV28 | TGTGCCAGCAGTCTCCGGACTGACGGGGAGCTGTTTTTT | CASSLRTDGELFF
15 | NA | TRBJ2-2 | once | TRBV5-1 | TGCGCCAGCAGCTTGGGACAGGCCACCTCCGGGGAGCTGTTTTTT | CASSLGQATSGELFF
15 | NA | TRBJ1-2 | NA | TRBV10-3 | TGTGCCATCAGTGAGAGGGGCGAACAGGGCGGTGGCTACACCTTC | CAISERGEQGGGYTF
15 | NA | TRBJ1-6 | NA | TRBV28 | TGTGCCAGCAGTTTCGGTCCCGGTGGAGACTCACCCCTCCACTTT | CASSFGPGGDSPLHF
12 | NA | TRBJ2-1 | NA | TRBV6-1 | TGTGCCAGCAGAAGTTGGACTGCAGAGCAGTTCTTC | CASRSWTAEQFF
14 | TRBD1 | TRBJ1-2 | NA | TRBV19 | TGTGCCACGACGAACAGGGGGGTTAGCTATGGCTACACCTTC | CATTNRGVSYGYTF
16 | NA | TRBJ1-5 | NA | TRBV27 | TGTGCCAGCAGTTTATACCGGGGGGCTGGCAATCAGCCCCAGCATTTT | CASSLYRGAGNQPQHF
15 | TRBD1 | TRBJ2-3 | NA | TRBV11-2 | TGTGCCAGCAGCCCGCAGGGGGCCGAAACAGATACGCAGTATTTT | CASSPQGAETDTQYF
17 | TRBD2 | TRBJ2-5 | NA | TRBV11-2 | TGTGCCAGCAGCTCGGGACTAGCGGGAGTCCTTAGGGAGACCCAGTACTTC | CASSSGLAGVLRETQYF